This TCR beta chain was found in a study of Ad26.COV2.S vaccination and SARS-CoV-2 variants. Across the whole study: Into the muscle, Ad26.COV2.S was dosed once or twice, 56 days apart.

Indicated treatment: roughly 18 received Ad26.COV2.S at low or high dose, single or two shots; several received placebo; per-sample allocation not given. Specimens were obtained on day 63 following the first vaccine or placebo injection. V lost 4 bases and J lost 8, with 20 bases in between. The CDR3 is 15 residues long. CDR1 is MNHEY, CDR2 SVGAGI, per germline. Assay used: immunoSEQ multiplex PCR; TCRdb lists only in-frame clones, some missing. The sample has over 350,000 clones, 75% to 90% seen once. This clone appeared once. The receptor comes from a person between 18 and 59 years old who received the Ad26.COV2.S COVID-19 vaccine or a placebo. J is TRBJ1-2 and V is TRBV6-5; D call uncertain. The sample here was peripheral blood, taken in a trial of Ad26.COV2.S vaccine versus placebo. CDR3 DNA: TGTGCCAGCAGTTCGCGAAGCTCCCCCGAGTTGGGCTACACCTTC. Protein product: CASSSRSSPELGYTF.